Listed below are T cell receptor beta chains from one sample, sequenced in a study of vaccination and CD4 T cells after COVID-19. For these receptors, no antigen is known. MiXCR, run by TCRdb on the PCR reads, gives a single entry per CDR3 protein. The sample includes thousands of distinct CDR3 sequences, about 31% of them seen just once. The sequenced sample consisted of CD4+ T cells from blood, cultured in vitro. The receptor source for this set is a human donor in good health. CDR3s include the opening cysteine and the closing phenylalanine or tryptophan. The order of the fields is V gene, CDR3 protein.

v_call: TRBV28; cdr3_aa: CASEGQGRTRPLSSYEQYF
v_call: TRBV7-8; cdr3_aa: CASSLTGGASGSIEQFF
v_call: TRBV28; cdr3_aa: CASSLLTTTGGNQPQHF
v_call: TRBV19; cdr3_aa: CASGRALNYGYTF
v_call: TRBV5-4; cdr3_aa: CASSLAGGQETQYF
v_call: TRBV6-1; cdr3_aa: CASRDHYEQYF
v_call: TRBV7-9; cdr3_aa: CASSLGDRGVEQYF
v_call: TRBV10-3; cdr3_aa: CAIRTGGLDQPQHF
v_call: TRBV29-1; cdr3_aa: CSVEVELLTDTQYF
v_call: TRBV20-1; cdr3_aa: CSAREDWNQPQHF
v_call: TRBV7-3; cdr3_aa: CASSRLTSSGELFF